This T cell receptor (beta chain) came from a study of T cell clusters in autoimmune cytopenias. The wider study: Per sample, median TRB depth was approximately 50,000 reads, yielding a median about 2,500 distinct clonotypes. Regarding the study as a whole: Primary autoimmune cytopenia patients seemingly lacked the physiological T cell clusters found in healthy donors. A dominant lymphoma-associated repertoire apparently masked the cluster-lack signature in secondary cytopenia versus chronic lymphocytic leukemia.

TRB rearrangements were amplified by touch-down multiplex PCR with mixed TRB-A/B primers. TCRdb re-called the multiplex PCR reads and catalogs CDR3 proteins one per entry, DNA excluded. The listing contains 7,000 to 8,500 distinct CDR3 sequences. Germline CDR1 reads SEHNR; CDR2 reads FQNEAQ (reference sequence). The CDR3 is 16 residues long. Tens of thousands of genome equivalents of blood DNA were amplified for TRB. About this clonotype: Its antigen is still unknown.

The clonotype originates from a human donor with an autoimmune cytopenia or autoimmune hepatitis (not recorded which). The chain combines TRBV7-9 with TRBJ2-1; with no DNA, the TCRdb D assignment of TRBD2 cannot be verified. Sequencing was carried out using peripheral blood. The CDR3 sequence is CASSLGGAGGPQEQFF.